This entry is about one TCR beta chain. The antigen remains undetermined. The entry originates in a study of T cells in Graves' hyperthyroidism and ophthalmopathy. Findings and limits, study-wide: Stable hyperthyroidism and ophthalmopathy were separated using 13 V-J signatures.

The TCR beta CDR3 regions underwent amplification using RNA transcripts as the source. HTBI primers drove first-round RT-PCR of the TCR CDR3. TCRdb called the multiplex PCR reads again in MiXCR, with one record for every CDR3 protein. The sample comprises hundreds of thousands of distinct CDR3 sequences, 15% to 20% of which are singletons, and over 15% rests with the top ten. The CDR3 consists of 15 residues. V dropped 7 bases and J dropped 5 bases, with 20 bases sitting between them. CDR1 and CDR2 from the germline V gene are MNHNS and SASEGT. Sequencing input: blood. The chain recombines TRBV6-1 with TRBJ2-5; D perhaps matches TRBD2 (5 bases). This clonotype originated in a woman between 45 and 60 years old with Graves' hyperthyroidism that later progressed to Graves' ophthalmopathy. CDR3 sequence reads: CASIGGLVLSETQYF. The CDR3 region has the DNA TGTGCCAGCATCGGAGGACTCGTCTTATCCGAGACCCAGTACTTC.